These 3 T cell receptor beta chains came from one sample sequenced in a study of blood T cell repertoires in COVID-19. Produced via immunoSEQ multiplex PCR; TCRdb's table is partial and in-frame only. This sample has some 180,000 clones; roughly 79% occur once, and the top ten carry approximately 12%. Sequenced material: peripheral blood. The receptor set was obtained from an elderly woman with COVID-19, enrolled during active disease.

V usage is TRBV13 and J usage is TRBJ2-2; perhaps TRBD1 as D (5 bases). V shed 5 bases and J shed 7 bases, with 14 bases lying between them. The CDR3 runs 14 residues. CDR1 PRHDT and CDR2 FYEKMQ come from the germline V gene (reference sequence). The CDR3 coding sequence is TGTGCCAGCAGCCCGGCAGGGTCGGGCGGGGAGCTGTTTTTT. Its translation: CASSPAGSGGELFF.

The gene calls are TRBV5-4 and TRBJ2-1; tentatively, D is TRBD1 (7 bases). CDR1 SGHNT and CDR2 YYREEE come from the germline V gene (reference sequence). V lost 4 bases and J lost 10, with 21 bases in between. This CDR3 spans 15 amino acids. The CDR3 here is CASSGGRDSGREQFF. CDR3 coding DNA: TGTGCCAGCAGCGGTGGCCGGGACAGCGGGCGGGAGCAGTTCTTC.

The chain carries TRBV19 and TRBJ2-1, with a weak D call TRBD1 (5 bases). The CDR3 sequence is 16 residues long. Trimming removed 6 bases at V and 10 bases at J, with 25 bases between. Germline V gene lookup returns CDR1 LNHDA and CDR2 SQIVND (reference sequence). In DNA form, the CDR3 reads TGTGCCAGTAGCATTGGGGCCAGGAGCGTAGGATCCGAGCAGTTCTTC. Protein sequence: CASSIGARSVGSEQFF.